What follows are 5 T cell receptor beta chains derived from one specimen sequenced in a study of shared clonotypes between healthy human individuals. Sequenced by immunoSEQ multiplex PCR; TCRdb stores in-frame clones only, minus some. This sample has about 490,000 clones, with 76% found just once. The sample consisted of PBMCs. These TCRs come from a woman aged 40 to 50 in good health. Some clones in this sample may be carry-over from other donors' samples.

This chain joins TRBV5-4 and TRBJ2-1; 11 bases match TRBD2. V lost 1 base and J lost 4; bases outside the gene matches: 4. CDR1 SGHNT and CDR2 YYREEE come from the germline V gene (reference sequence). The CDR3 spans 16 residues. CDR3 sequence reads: CASSLTTSGIYNEQFF. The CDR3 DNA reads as TGTGCCAGCAGCTTGACGACTAGCGGGATATACAATGAGCAGTTCTTC.

CDR3 DNA: TGTGCCAGCAGCTTAACCCCTGGTGAGCAGTTCTTC. This codes for CASSLTPGEQFF. The gene calls are TRBV7-2 and TRBJ2-1; no reliable D call. CDR3 length equals 12 residues. Germline assignment: CDR1 SGHTA and CDR2 FQGNSA. V shed 2 bases and J shed 9 bases, with 8 bases lying between them.

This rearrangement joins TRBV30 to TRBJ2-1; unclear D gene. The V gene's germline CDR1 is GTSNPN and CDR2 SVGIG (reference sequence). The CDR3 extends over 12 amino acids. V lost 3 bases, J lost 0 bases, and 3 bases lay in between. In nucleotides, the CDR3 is TGTGCCTGGAGAATCTCCTACAATGAGCAGTTCTTC. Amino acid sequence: CAWRISYNEQFF.

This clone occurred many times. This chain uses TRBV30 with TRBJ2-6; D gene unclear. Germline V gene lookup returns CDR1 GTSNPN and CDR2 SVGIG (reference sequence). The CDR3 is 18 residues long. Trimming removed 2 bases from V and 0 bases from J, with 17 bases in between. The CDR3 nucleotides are TGTGCCTGGAGTCGATTCGGGTTACATCACTCTGGGGCCAACGTCCTGACTTTC. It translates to CAWSRFGLHHSGANVLTF.

The CDR3 here is CASSLGLTAYNEQFF. The CDR3 DNA follows: TGCGCCAGCAGCCTGGGACTAACAGCCTACAATGAGCAGTTCTTC. V is TRBV5-1 and J is TRBJ2-1; TRBD2 matches at 7 bases. The germline gives CDR1 SGHRS, CDR2 YFSETQ. The J segment lost 2 bases and the V segment lost 4 bases, leaving 6 bases of the junction unmatched. This CDR3 has 15 residues.